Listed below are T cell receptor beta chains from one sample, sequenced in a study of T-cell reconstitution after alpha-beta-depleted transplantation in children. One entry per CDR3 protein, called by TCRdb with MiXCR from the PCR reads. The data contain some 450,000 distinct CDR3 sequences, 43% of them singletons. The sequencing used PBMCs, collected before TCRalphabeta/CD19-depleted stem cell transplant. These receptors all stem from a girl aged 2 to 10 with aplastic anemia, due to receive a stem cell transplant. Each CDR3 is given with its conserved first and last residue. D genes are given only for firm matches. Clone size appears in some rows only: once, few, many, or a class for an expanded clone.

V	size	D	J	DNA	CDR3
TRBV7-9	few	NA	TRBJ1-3	TGTGCCAGCAGCTCACTCACCGGAGCGGCTGGAAACACCATATATTTT	CASSSLTGAAGNTIYF
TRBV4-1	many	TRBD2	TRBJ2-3	TGCGCCAGCAGTCGGGAGGGACTAGCGTACGATACGCAGTATTTT	CASSREGLAYDTQYF
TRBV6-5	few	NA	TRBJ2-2	TGTGCCAGCAGTCATGGAGGTTTGGGCACCGGGGAGCTGTTTTTT	CASSHGGLGTGELFF
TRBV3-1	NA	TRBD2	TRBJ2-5	TGTGCCAGCAGCCAAGATCCGGCTAGCGGGAGGAAGGAGACCCAGTACTTC	CASSQDPASGRKETQYF
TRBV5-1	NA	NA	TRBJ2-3	TGCGCCAGCAGCCGACTAGGAGGGGCCCCGGGCACAGATACGCAGTATTTT	CASSRLGGAPGTDTQYF
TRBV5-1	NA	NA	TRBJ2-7	TGCGCCAGCAGCTTCACAGACTCCTACGAGCAGTACTTC	CASSFTDSYEQYF
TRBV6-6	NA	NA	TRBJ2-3	TGTGCCAGCAGCCAAATCACAGATACGCAGTATTTT	CASSQITDTQYF
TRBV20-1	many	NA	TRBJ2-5	TGCAGTGCTAGACCGGGGGCAGAGACCCAGTACTTC	CSARPGAETQYF
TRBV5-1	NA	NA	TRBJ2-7	TGCGCCAGCAGGACAGCCTATTCCTACGAGCAGTACTTC	CASRTAYSYEQYF
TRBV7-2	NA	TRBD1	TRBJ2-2	TGTGCCAGCAGCGTAGTCGGGACAGGGAACACCGGGGAGCTGTTTTTT	CASSVVGTGNTGELFF
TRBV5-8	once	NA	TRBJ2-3	TGTGCCAGCAGCTTGGGGACGCAGAGGGCCCGCACAGATACGCAGTATTTT	CASSLGTQRARTDTQYF
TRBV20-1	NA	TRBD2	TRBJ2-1	TGCAGTGCTAGACGCGCGGGAGGCCTCTACAATGAGCAGTTCTTC	CSARRAGGLYNEQFF
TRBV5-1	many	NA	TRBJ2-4	TGCGCCAGCAGCTTGGAAGGGGGGGCAAGAAACATTCAGTACTTC	CASSLEGGARNIQYF
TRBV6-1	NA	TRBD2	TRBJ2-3	TGTGCCAGCAGCCCCTTTTCTAGCGGGGACTTCACAGATACGCAGTATTTT	CASSPFSSGDFTDTQYF
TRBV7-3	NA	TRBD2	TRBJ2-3	TGTGCCAGCAGCTTGGGTAGCGCGGGGACTATCACAGATACGCAGTATTTT	CASSLGSAGTITDTQYF
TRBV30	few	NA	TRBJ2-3	TGTGCCTGGGGACTTAGGCCAGATACGCAGTATTTT	CAWGLRPDTQYF
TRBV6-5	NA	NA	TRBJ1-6	TGTGCCAGCAGTTCTCAGAATAATTCACCCCTCCACTTT	CASSSQNNSPLHF